This T cell receptor (beta chain) was found in a study of T cells after posttransplantation cyclophosphamide. Findings of the study overall: Later blood repertoires were often dominated by clones from the donor CD8+ memory compartment. Tissue-infiltrating T cells from skin or gut overlapped little with blood T cells.

The data were produced by immunoSEQ multiplex PCR, yet TCRdb's version contains in-frame clones alone and is incomplete. This table has around 37,000 clones, roughly 78% appearing once. Treatment was busulfan-fludarabine conditioning, a marrow graft, and cyclophosphamide on days +3 and +4. As concerns this clone: Antigen specificity is unknown.

The CDR3 covers 13 residues. CDR1 and CDR2 from the germline V gene are ENHRY and SYGVKD. Trimming removed 3 bases at V and 6 bases at J, with 8 bases between. This specimen consisted of CD4+ T cells sorted from blood, obtained approximately 2,000 days after a stem cell transplant with posttransplant cyclophosphamide. The chain joins TRBV10-3 to TRBJ2-2; tentatively, D is TRBD1 (5 bases). The sequence was collected from a female patient aged 40 to 55 who received an allogeneic stem cell transplant from a related donor, was CMV-positive, and had no GVHD. Some T cells could come from the graft donor. CDR3 sequence reads: CAISEGAAGELFF. The CDR3 DNA reads TGTGCCATCAGTGAAGGGGCAGCCGGGGAGCTGTTTTTT.